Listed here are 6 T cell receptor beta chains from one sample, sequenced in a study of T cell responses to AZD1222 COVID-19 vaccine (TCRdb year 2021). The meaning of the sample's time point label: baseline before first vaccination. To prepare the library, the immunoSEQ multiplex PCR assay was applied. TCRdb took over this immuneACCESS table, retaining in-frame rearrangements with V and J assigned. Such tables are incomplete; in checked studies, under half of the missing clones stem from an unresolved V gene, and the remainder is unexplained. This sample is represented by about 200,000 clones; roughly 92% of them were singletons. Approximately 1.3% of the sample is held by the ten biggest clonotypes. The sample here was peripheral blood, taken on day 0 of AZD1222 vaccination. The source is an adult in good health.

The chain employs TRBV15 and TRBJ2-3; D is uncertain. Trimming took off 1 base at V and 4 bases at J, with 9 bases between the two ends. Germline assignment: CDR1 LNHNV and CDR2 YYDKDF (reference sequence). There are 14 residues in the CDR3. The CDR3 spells CATSRAYSPDTQYF. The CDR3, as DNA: TGTGCCACCAGCAGAGCCTACAGCCCAGATACGCAGTATTTT.

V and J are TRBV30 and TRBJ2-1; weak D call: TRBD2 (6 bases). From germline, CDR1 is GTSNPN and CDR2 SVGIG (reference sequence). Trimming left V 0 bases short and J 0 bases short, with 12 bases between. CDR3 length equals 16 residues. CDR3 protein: CAWSVIRGDSYNEQFF. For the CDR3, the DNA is TGTGCCTGGAGTGTAATACGCGGGGACTCCTACAATGAGCAGTTCTTC.

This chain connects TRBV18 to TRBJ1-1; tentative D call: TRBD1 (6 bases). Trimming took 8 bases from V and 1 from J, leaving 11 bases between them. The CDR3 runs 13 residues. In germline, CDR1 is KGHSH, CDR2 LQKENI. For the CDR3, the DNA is TGTGCCAGCCAAGGACAGAAGAACACTGAAGCTTTCTTT. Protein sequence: CASQGQKNTEAFF.

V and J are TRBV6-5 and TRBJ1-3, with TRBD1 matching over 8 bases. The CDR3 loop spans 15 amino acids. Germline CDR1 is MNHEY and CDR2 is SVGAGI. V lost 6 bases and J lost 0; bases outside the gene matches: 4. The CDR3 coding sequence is TGTGCCAGCAGGAGGGGGACAGGCTCTGGAAACACCATATATTTT. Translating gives CASRRGTGSGNTIYF.

The CDR3 coding sequence is TGTGCCAGCAGCCATCCGACTAGCGGGGGCCCCAGCACAGATACGCAGTATTTT. Encoded protein: CASSHPTSGGPSTDTQYF. The chain links TRBV7-6 to TRBJ2-3; 12 positions agree with TRBD2. Germline-derived CDR1 and CDR2 are SGHVS and FNYEAQ. Trimming at V came to 5 bases and at J to 0 bases, leaving 9 bases not matched to a gene. This CDR3 contains 18 residues.

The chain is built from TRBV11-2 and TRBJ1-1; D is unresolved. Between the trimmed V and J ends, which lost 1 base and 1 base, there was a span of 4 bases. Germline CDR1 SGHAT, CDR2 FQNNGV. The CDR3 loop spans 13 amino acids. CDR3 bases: TGTGCCAGCAGCTTAGCGAAGAACACTGAAGCTTTCTTT. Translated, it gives CASSLAKNTEAFF.